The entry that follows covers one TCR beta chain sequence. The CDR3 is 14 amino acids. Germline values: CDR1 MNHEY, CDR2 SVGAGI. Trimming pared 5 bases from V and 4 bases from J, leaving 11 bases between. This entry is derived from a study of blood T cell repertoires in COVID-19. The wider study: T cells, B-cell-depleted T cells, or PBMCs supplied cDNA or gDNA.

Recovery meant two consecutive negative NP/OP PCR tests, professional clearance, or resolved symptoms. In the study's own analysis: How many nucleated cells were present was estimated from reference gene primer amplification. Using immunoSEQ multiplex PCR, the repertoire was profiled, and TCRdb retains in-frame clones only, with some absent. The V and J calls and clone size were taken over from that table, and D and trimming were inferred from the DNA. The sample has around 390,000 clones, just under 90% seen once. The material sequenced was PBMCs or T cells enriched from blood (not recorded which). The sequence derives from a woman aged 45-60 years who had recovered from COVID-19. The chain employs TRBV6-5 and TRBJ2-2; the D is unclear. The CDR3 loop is CASSPAYATGELFF. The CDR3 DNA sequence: TGTGCCAGCAGTCCCGCCTACGCCACCGGGGAGCTGTTTTTT.